This is a list of T cell receptor beta chains from one sample in a study of T-cell reconstitution after alpha-beta-depleted transplantation in children. Each CDR3 protein gets one entry after TCRdb re-called the PCR reads with MiXCR. The sample holds some 840,000 distinct CDR3 sequences, roughly 15% seen once. This material consisted of PBMCs, mostly from graft donor cells, taken 360 days after TCRalphabeta/CD19-depleted stem cell transplant. These TCRs come from a male patient aged 5 to 17 who had a stem cell transplant for acute lymphoblastic leukemia, so the T cells may come from the graft donor. CDR3s include the opening cysteine and the closing phenylalanine or tryptophan. The D gene is left open where the match is weak. Clone size is not always given. Where it is, it says once, few, many or a class for expanded clones.

cdr3_aa | cdr3_nt | j_call | d_call | clone_size | v_call
CASSPGANNEQFF | TGTGCCAGCTCGCCGGGGGCGAACAATGAGCAGTTCTTC | TRBJ2-1 | - | - | TRBV7-6
CASSWDLYNEQFF | TGTGCCAGTAGCTGGGACTTGTACAATGAGCAGTTCTTC | TRBJ2-1 | - | few | TRBV19
CASTPGGGEQYF | TGTGCCAGCACCCCAGGAGGGGGGGAGCAGTACTTC | TRBJ2-7 | - | many | TRBV27
CASRWDFYEQYF | TGCGCCAGCAGATGGGACTTCTACGAGCAGTACTTC | TRBJ2-7 | - | few | TRBV5-1
CASSQDGGRRGYTF | TGTGCCAGCAGCCAAGATGGGGGTCGAAGGGGCTACACCTTC | TRBJ1-2 | - | few | TRBV4-2
CASSPTNTGWTYEQYF | TGTGCCAGCAGCCCAACAAATACAGGGTGGACCTACGAGCAGTACTTC | TRBJ2-7 | - | - | TRBV25-1
CASGFVPLGAGPDTQYF | TGTGCTAGTGGTTTTGTGCCTCTTGGTGCGGGACCAGATACGCAGTATTTT | TRBJ2-3 | - | - | TRBV12-5
CASKVQRESYNEQFF | TGCGCCAGCAAGGTCCAACGGGAGTCCTACAATGAGCAGTTCTTC | TRBJ2-1 | - | many | TRBV5-1
CASSQGTGSEQYF | TGTGCCAGCAGTCAGGGGACAGGGAGCGAGCAGTACTTC | TRBJ2-7 | TRBD1 | - | TRBV6-1
CASRPPRDSYGYTF | TGTGCCAGCAGGCCACCGAGGGACAGCTATGGCTACACCTTC | TRBJ1-2 | TRBD1 | - | TRBV12-3/TRBV12-4
CASSEAGLSSYEQYF | TGTGCCAGCAGTGAAGCGGGACTCAGCTCCTACGAGCAGTACTTC | TRBJ2-7 | - | few | TRBV25-1
CASSASDRPGELFF | TGTGCCAGCAGCGCCTCGGACAGGCCCGGGGAGCTGTTTTTT | TRBJ2-2 | TRBD1 | - | TRBV2
CASSLGGLADFPYNEQFF | TGTGCCAGCAGCTTAGGGGGACTAGCGGACTTCCCCTACAATGAGCAGTTCTTC | TRBJ2-1 | TRBD2 | - | TRBV11-2
CASAGGSGSYEQYF | TGCGCCAGCGCTGGGGGTAGCGGTTCCTACGAGCAGTACTTC | TRBJ2-7 | - | - | TRBV5-1
CASSLEEDQEIDTQYF | TGTGCCAGCAGCTTGGAAGAAGATCAGGAGATAGATACGCAGTATTTT | TRBJ2-3 | - | few | TRBV5-5
CSVEAGRTGANVLTF | TGCAGCGTTGAAGCCGGGAGAACCGGGGCCAACGTCCTGACTTTC | TRBJ2-6 | - | - | TRBV29-1
CASSRGATGELFF | TGTGCCAGCAGCCGAGGGGCCACCGGGGAGCTGTTTTTT | TRBJ2-2 | - | few | TRBV3-1
CASSIPGLAGNEQFF | TGTGCCAGCAGCATCCCGGGACTAGCGGGAAATGAGCAGTTCTTC | TRBJ2-1 | TRBD2 | - | TRBV27
CAISESEGPWDFSYNEQFF | TGTGCCATCAGTGAGTCGGAGGGCCCCTGGGACTTTTCCTACAATGAGCAGTTCTTC | TRBJ2-1 | - | - | TRBV10-3
CSVESPTSGASYEQYF | TGCAGCGTTGAATCCCCCACTAGCGGGGCTTCCTACGAGCAGTACTTC | TRBJ2-7 | TRBD2 | few | TRBV29-1
CASSVFAGGAYNEQFF | TGTGCCAGCAGCGTGTTTGCCGGAGGGGCCTACAATGAGCAGTTCTTC | TRBJ2-1 | - | - | TRBV9
CASSWILAGNNEQFF | TGTGCCAGCAGTTGGATTCTAGCGGGAAACAATGAGCAGTTCTTC | TRBJ2-1 | TRBD2 | - | TRBV27
CASSQDPGEPQHF | TGTGCCAGCAGCCAAGATCCGGGGGAGCCCCAGCATTTT | TRBJ1-5 | - | - | TRBV4-2
CASSEGGLAKNIQYF | TGTGCCAGCAGTGAAGGGGGGCTAGCCAAAAACATTCAGTACTTC | TRBJ2-4 | - | - | TRBV25-1
CASSLRGLRPDEQYF | TGTGCCAGCAGCTTACGGGGACTCAGGCCTGACGAGCAGTACTTC | TRBJ2-7 | - | - | TRBV7-6
CSAAQGTSPTGQYF | TGCAGTGCCGCACAGGGGACTAGCCCAACCGGGCAGTACTTC | TRBJ2-7 | TRBD2 | many | TRBV20-1
CASSAGRAGAMAGEQFF | TGCGCCAGCAGCGCGGGACGAGCGGGAGCCATGGCGGGTGAGCAGTTCTTC | TRBJ2-1 | TRBD2 | - | TRBV5-1
CASSFWAFLNTEAFF | TGTGCCAGCAGTTTTTGGGCCTTCTTGAACACTGAAGCTTTCTTT | TRBJ1-1 | - | - | TRBV28
CASSYLPTGANTEAFF | TGTGCCAGCAGTTATCTCCCGACAGGGGCGAACACTGAAGCTTTCTTT | TRBJ1-1 | TRBD1 | - | TRBV6-5
CASSGRRGEQYF | TGTGCCAGCAGCGGAAGACGAGGGGAGCAGTACTTC | TRBJ2-7 | - | - | TRBV7-2
CASSLLALSSGELFF | TGTGCCAGCAGCTTACTAGCGTTGTCCTCCGGGGAGCTGTTTTTT | TRBJ2-2 | - | - | TRBV11-3
CASSLAAETNVWETQYF | TGTGCCAGCAGCTTGGCGGCGGAGACAAATGTCTGGGAGACCCAGTACTTC | TRBJ2-5 | - | - | TRBV5-6
CASGRWAPGETQYF | TGTGCTAGTGGGCGCTGGGCCCCCGGGGAGACCCAGTACTTC | TRBJ2-5 | - | few | TRBV12-5
CASSLDGALGKTQYF | TGCGCCAGCAGCTTGGACGGCGCACTGGGGAAGACCCAGTACTTC | TRBJ2-5 | - | few | TRBV5-1
CATSRGASGPYNEQFF | TGTGCCACCAGCAGAGGGGCTAGCGGACCTTACAATGAGCAGTTCTTC | TRBJ2-1 | TRBD2 | - | TRBV15
CASSLAAQGNTEAFF | TGCGCCAGCAGCTTGGCGGCGCAAGGGAACACTGAAGCTTTCTTT | TRBJ1-1 | - | few | TRBV5-1
CSARVGGMNTEAFF | TGCAGTGCTAGAGTGGGCGGGATGAACACTGAAGCTTTCTTT | TRBJ1-1 | - | many | TRBV20-1
CASSLEGVGEGAFF | TGCGCCAGCAGCTTGGAGGGCGTAGGGGAGGGTGCTTTCTTT | TRBJ1-1 | - | - | TRBV5-1
CAISESNRDYGYTF | TGTGCCATCAGTGAGTCGAACAGGGACTATGGCTACACCTTC | TRBJ1-2 | - | many | TRBV10-3
CASSGDYTGELFF | TGTGCCAGCAGCGGGGATTACACCGGGGAGCTGTTTTTT | TRBJ2-2 | - | few | TRBV9
CASSHRHVTEQYF | TGCGCCAGCAGCCATCGCCATGTCACGGAGCAGTACTTC | TRBJ2-7 | - | few | TRBV4-1
CASAHLRVNTEAFF | TGTGCCAGCGCCCATCTCAGGGTGAACACTGAAGCTTTCTTT | TRBJ1-1 | - | few | TRBV11-2
CSGDWTSGSANNEQFF | TGCAGTGGGGATTGGACTAGCGGGAGTGCTAACAATGAGCAGTTCTTC | TRBJ2-1 | TRBD2 | - | TRBV20-1
CASSPSGQADTGELFF | TGTGCCAGCAGCCCTTCTGGACAGGCTGACACCGGGGAGCTGTTTTTT | TRBJ2-2 | TRBD1 | - | TRBV9
CASSDRPADRGLKTQYF | TGTGCCAGCAGCGACCGCCCGGCGGACAGGGGGCTAAAGACCCAGTACTTC | TRBJ2-5 | TRBD1 | - | TRBV9
CATSRDLGEQYF | TGTGCCACCAGCAGAGATCTGGGGGAGCAGTACTTC | TRBJ2-7 | - | few | TRBV15
CASTFQGGTNEKLFF | TGTGCCAGCACTTTTCAGGGGGGGACTAATGAAAAACTGTTTTTT | TRBJ1-4 | TRBD1 | few | TRBV12-3/TRBV12-4
CASSSGGLIETQYF | TGTGCCAGCAGCAGCGGCGGCCTGATAGAGACCCAGTACTTC | TRBJ2-5 | - | few | TRBV5-6
CATYRTDSRYEQYF | TGCGCCACTTACCGGACAGACTCTCGCTACGAGCAGTACTTC | TRBJ2-7 | - | few | TRBV10-2
CASTWPRAYGYTF | TGTGCCAGCACATGGCCGAGGGCCTATGGCTACACCTTC | TRBJ1-2 | - | few | TRBV7-9
CASSSPQGKGLAGVSEQFF | TGTGCCAGCAGTAGCCCCCAGGGAAAGGGACTAGCGGGAGTTAGTGAGCAGTTCTTC | TRBJ2-1 | TRBD2 | - | TRBV6-1
CASSPQGGRINEQFF | TGCGCCAGCAGCCCCCAGGGGGGGCGAATCAATGAGCAGTTCTTC | TRBJ2-1 | - | few | TRBV5-1
CASSLPGTGGEAFF | TGTGCCAGCAGCCTCCCCGGGACAGGGGGAGAAGCTTTCTTT | TRBJ1-1 | TRBD1 | many | TRBV11-1
CATSDPGNRRELFF | TGTGCCACCAGTGACCCAGGGAATCGGCGGGAGCTGTTTTTT | TRBJ2-2 | - | - | TRBV24-1
CSVEARGLAAPDTQYF | TGCAGCGTTGAAGCGCGAGGACTAGCGGCGCCGGATACGCAGTATTTT | TRBJ2-3 | TRBD2 | many | TRBV29-1
CSARVGGRTMNTEAFF | TGCAGTGCTAGAGTGGGGGGACGGACGATGAACACTGAAGCTTTCTTT | TRBJ1-1 | - | many | TRBV20-1
CASREPGTGYQPQHF | TGTGCCAGTAGAGAGCCCGGGACAGGGTATCAGCCCCAGCATTTT | TRBJ1-5 | TRBD1 | - | TRBV19
CASARMGQGILRYTF | TGTGCCAGCGCTCGTATGGGACAGGGGATCCTCCGCTACACCTTC | TRBJ1-2 | TRBD1 | few | TRBV12-3/TRBV12-4
CASSDSVGRSDEQFF | TGTGCCAGCAGTGACTCGGTGGGGAGATCGGATGAGCAGTTCTTC | TRBJ2-1 | - | - | TRBV6-4